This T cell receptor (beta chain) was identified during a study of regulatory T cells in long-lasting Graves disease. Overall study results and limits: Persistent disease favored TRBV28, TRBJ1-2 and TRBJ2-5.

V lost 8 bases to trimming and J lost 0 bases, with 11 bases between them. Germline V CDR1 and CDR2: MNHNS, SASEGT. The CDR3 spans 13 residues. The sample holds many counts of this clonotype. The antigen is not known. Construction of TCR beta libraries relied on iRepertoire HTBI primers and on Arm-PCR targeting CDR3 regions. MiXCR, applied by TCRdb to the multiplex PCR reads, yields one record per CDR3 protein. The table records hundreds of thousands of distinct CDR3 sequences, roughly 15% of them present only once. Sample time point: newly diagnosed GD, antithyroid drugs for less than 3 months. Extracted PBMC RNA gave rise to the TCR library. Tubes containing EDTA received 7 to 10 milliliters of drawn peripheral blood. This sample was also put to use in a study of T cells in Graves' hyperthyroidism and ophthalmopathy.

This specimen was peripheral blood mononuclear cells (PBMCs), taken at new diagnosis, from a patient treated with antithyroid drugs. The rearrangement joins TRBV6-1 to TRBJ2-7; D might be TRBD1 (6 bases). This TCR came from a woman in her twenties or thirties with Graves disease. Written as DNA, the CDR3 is TGTGCCAGCGGAGACAGGAGCTCCTACGAGCAGTACTTC. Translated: CASGDRSSYEQYF.